This T cell receptor beta chain appears in the sequencing data of a study of T cell responses to AZD1222 COVID-19 vaccine. Recipients boosted at about 4 weeks or about 12 weeks are pooled. Comments on this clone: The antigen remains undetermined.

Libraries were prepared by immunoSEQ multiplex PCR; TCRdb keeps only in-frame clonotypes and omits some of them. There are 100,000 or so clones in the sample; around 83% occur only once, and less than 6.5% lies in the top ten. Germline loops: CDR1 SEHNR, CDR2 FQNEAQ (reference sequence). This CDR3 contains 13 residues. Trimming pared 6 bases from V and 12 bases from J, leaving 18 bases between. Study-wide points: Donors were largely white British and mainly female; clonal diversity was possibly underestimated.

The sequence derives from an adult who received the AZD1222 COVID-19 vaccine. J is TRBJ2-1 and V is TRBV7-9; no clear D gene. The specimen was peripheral blood, collected 28 days after the second AZD1222 dose. DNA of the CDR3: TGTGCCAGCAGACCCTCCCAAAGTTTAGGGCAGTTCTTC. The encoded protein is CASRPSQSLGQFF.